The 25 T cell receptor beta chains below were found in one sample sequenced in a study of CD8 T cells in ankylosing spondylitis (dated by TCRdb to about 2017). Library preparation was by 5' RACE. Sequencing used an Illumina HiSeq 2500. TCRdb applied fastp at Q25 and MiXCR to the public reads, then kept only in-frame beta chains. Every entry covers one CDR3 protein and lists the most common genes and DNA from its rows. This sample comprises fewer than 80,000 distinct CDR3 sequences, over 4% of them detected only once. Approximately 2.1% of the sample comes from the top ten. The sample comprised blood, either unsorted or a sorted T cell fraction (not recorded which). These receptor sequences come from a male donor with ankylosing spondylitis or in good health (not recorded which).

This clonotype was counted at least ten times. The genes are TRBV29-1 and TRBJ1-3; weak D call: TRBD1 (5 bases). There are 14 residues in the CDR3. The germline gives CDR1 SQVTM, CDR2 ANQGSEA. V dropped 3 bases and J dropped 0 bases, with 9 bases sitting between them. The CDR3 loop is CSVEDGTSGNTIYF. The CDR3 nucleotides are TGCAGCGTTGAGGACGGGACCTCTGGAAACACCATATATTTT.

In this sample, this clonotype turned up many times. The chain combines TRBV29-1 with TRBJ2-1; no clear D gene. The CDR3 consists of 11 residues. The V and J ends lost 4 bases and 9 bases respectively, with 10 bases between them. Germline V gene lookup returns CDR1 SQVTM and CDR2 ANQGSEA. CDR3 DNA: TGCAGCGTTGTGGCGGTGGGTGAGCAGTTCTTC. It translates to CSVVAVGEQFF.

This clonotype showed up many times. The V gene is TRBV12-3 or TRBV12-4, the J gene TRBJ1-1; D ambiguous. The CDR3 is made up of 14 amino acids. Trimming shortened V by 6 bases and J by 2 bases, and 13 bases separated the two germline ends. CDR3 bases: TGTGCCAGCAGATCGGTCACCATCAACACTGAAGCTTTCTTT. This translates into CASRSVTINTEAFF.

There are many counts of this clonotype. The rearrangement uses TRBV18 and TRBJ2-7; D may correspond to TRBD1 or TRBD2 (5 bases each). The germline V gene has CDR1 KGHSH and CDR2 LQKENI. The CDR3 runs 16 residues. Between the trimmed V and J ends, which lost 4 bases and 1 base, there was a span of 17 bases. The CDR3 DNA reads TGTGCCAGCTCACAAAGCATATCAGGGAGTTCCTACGAGCAGTACTTC. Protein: CASSQSISGSSYEQYF.

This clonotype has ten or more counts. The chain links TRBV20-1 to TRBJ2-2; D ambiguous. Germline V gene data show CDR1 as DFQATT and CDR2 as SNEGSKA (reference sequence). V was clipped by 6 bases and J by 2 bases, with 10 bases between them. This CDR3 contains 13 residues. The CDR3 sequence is CSAPYLNTGELFF. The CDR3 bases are TGCAGTGCCCCCTACTTAAACACCGGGGAGCTGTTTTTT.

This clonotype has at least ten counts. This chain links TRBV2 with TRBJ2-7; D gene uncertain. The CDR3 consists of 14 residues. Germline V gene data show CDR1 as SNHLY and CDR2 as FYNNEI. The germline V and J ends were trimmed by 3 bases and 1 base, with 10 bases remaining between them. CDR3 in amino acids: CASSEGRISYEQYF. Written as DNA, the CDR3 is TGTGCCAGCAGTGAGGGCCGTATATCCTACGAGCAGTACTTC.

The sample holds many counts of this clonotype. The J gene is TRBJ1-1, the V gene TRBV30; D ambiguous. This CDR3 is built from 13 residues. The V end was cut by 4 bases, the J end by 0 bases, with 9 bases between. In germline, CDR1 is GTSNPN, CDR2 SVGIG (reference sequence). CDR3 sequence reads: CAWTRGMNTEAFF. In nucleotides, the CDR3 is TGTGCCTGGACCAGAGGCATGAACACTGAAGCTTTCTTT. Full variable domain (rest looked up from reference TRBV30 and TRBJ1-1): SQTIHQWPATLVQPVGSPLSLECTVEGTSNPNLYWYRQAAGRGLQLLFYSVGIGQISSEVPQNLSASRPQDRQFILSSKKLLLSDSGFYLCAWTRGMNTEAFFGQGTRLTVV.

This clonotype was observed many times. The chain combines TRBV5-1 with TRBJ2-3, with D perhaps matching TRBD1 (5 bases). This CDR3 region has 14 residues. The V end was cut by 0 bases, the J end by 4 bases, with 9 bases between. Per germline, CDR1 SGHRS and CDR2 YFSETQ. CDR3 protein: CASSLVQGSDTQYF. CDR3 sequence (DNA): TGCGCCAGCAGCTTGGTCCAGGGTTCAGATACGCAGTATTTT.

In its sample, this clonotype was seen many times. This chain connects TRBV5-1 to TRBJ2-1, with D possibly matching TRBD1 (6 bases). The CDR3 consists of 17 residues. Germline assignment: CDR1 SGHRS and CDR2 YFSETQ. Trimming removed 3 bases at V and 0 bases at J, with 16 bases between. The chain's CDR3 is CASSSSGVTSSYNEQFF. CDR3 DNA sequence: TGCGCCAGCAGCTCCTCAGGGGTCACGAGCTCCTACAATGAGCAGTTCTTC.

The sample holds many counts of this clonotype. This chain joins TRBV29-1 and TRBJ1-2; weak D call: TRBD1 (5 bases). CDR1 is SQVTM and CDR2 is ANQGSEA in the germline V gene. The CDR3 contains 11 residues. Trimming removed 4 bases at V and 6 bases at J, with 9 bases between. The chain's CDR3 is CSVVGGDGYTF. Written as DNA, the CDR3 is TGCAGCGTTGTGGGGGGGGATGGCTACACCTTC.

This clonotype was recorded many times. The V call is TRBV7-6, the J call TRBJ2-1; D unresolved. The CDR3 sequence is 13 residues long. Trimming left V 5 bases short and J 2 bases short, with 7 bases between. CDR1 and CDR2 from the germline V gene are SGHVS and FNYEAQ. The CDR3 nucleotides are TGTGCCAGCAGCCAAGGCACCTACAATGAGCAGTTCTTC. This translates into CASSQGTYNEQFF.

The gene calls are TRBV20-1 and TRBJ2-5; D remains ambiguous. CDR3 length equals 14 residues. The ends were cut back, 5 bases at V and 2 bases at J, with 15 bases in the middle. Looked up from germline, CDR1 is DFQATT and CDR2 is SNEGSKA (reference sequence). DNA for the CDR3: TGCAGTGCTCCCAAGGGAAATGGACAAGAGACCCAGTACTTC. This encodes CSAPKGNGQETQYF.

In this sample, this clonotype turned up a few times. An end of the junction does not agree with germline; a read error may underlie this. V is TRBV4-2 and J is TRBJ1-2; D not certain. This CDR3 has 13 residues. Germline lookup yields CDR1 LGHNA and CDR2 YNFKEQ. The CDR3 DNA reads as TGTGCCAACAGCCAAGAAGACACTCGCGGCTACACCTTC. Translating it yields CANSQEDTRGYTF.

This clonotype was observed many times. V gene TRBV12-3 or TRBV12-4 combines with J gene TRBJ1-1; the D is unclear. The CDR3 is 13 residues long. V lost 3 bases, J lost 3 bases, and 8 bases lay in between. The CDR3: CASSFGRDTEAFF. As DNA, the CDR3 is TGTGCCAGCAGTTTCGGTCGGGACACTGAAGCTTTCTTT.

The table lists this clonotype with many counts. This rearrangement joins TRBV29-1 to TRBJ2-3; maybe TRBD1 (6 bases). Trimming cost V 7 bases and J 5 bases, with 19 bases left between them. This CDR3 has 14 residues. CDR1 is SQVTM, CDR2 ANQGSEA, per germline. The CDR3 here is CSGVGAGVEDTQYF. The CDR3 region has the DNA TGCAGCGGGGTGGGGGCAGGGGTAGAAGATACGCAGTATTTT.

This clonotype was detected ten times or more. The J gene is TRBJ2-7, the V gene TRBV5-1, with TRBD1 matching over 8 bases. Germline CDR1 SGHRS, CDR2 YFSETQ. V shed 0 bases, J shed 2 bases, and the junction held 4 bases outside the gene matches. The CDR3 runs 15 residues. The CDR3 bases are TGCGCCAGCAGCTTGGGCAGGGGGCTAACCTACGAGCAGTACTTC. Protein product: CASSLGRGLTYEQYF.

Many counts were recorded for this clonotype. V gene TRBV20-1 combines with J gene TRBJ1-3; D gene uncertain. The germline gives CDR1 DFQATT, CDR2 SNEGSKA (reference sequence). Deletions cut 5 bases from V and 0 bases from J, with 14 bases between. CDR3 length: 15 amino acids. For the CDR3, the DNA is TGCAGTGCTGGCGGACCCGCGAGCTCTGGAAACACCATATATTTT. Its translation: CSAGGPASSGNTIYF.

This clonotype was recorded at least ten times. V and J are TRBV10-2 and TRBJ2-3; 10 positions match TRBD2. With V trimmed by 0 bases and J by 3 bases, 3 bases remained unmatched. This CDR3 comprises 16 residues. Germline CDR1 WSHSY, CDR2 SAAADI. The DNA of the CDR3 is TGCGCCAGCAGTGAGTCGGCTAGCGGGGGAACAGATACGCAGTATTTT. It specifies CASSESASGGTDTQYF.

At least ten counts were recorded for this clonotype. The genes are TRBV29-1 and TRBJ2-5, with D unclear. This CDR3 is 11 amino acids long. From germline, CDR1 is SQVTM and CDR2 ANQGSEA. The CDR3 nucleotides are TGCACCGGCGCAAGTGGAGAGACCCAGTACTTC. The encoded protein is CTGASGETQYF.

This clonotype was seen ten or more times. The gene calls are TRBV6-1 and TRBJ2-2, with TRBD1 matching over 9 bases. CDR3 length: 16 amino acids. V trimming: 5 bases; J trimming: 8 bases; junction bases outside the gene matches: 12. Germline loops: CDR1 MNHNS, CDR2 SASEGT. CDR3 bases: TGTGCCAGCAGTAACGGACAGGGGCCTGGGGTGGGGGAGCTGTTTTTT. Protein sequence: CASSNGQGPGVGELFF.

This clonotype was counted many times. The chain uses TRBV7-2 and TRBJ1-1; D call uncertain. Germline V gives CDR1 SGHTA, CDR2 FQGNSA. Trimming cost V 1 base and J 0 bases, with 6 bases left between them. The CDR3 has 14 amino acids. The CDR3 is CASSLVVLNTEAFF. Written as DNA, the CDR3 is TGTGCCAGCAGCTTAGTTGTTTTGAACACTGAAGCTTTCTTT.

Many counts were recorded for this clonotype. CDR3 protein: CASSPGQGLETQYF. The DNA of the CDR3 is TGTGCCAGCAGCCCGGGACAGGGGTTAGAGACCCAGTACTTC. The rearrangement links TRBV28 to TRBJ2-5; 10 bases match TRBD1. V shed 6 bases and J 4 bases; nucleotides not matched to a gene: 5. CDR3 size: 14 residues. The germline gives CDR1 MDHEN, CDR2 SYDVKM.

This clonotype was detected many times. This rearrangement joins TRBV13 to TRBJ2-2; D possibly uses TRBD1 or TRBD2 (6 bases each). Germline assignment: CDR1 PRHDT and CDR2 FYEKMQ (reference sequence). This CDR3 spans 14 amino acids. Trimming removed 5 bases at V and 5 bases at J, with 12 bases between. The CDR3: CASSHQGRTGELFF. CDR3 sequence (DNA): TGTGCCAGCAGCCACCAGGGGAGGACCGGGGAGCTGTTTTTT. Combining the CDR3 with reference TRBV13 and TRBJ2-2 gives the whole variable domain AAGVIQSPRHLIKEKRETATLKCYPIPRHDTVYWYQQGPGQDPQFLISFYEKMQSDKGSIPDRFSAQQFSDYHSELNMSSLELGDSALYFCASSHQGRTGELFFGEGSRLTVL.

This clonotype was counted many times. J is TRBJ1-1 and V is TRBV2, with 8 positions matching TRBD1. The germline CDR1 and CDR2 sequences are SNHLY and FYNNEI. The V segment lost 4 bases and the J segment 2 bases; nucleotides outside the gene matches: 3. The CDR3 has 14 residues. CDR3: CASSGQGRNTEAFF. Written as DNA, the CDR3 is TGTGCCAGCAGTGGACAGGGGCGCAACACTGAAGCTTTCTTT.

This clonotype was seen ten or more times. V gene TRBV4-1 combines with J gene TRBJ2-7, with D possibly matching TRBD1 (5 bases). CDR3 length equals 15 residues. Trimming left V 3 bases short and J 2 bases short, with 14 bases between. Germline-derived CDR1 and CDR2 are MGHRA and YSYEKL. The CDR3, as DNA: TGCGCCAGCAGCCAGACCTCGGGCAGGGCCTACGAGCAGTACTTC. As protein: CASSQTSGRAYEQYF.